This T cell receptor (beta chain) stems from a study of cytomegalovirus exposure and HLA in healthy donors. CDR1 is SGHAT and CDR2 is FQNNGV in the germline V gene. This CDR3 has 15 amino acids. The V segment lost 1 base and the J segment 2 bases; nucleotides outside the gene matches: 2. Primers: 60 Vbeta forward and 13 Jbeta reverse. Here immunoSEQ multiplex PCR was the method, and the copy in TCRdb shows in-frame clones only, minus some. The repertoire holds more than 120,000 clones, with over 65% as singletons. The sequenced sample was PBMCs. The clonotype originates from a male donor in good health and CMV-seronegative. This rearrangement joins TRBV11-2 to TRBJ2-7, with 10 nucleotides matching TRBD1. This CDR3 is CASSLGTGGPYEQYF. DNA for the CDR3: TGTGCCAGCAGCTTAGGGACAGGGGGTCCCTACGAGCAGTACTTC.